This T cell receptor beta chain was captured by sequencing in a study of shared clonotypes between healthy human individuals. General study points: Sequencing depth was expected to affect clonotype sharing among donors.

CDR1 MNHEY and CDR2 SMNVEV come from the germline V gene (reference sequence). The CDR3 is made up of 13 amino acids. With 1 base clipped from V and 7 bases from J, the junction kept 3 bases outside the gene matches. There were no recent acute infections or vaccinations among the donors, who were healthy HIV-negative adults. Only Caucasian adults living in Nashville, Tennessee made up the donor group. Genomic DNA belonging to each subset was distributed in equal measure over several immunoSEQ plates. Generated by immunoSEQ multiplex PCR, the TCRdb table keeps only in-frame clones and is missing some. The data show 470,000 or so clones, with 81% seen just once and 9.5% to 15% held by the top ten. Turning to this clone: Antigen: not known.

This chain connects TRBV27 to TRBJ1-1; 7 bases are a match to TRBD1. The sample was PBMCs. The TCR originated in a woman in her thirties or forties in good health. Some clones in this sample may be carry-over from other donors' samples. CDR3 in amino acids: CASSLLAGGEAFF. CDR3 DNA: TGTGCCAGCAGTTTATTGGCAGGGGGTGAAGCTTTCTTT.